This entry describes one T cell receptor beta chain. The V end lost 6 bases, the J end lost 7 bases, and 18 bases lay between the germline ends. The germline gives CDR1 MNHEY, CDR2 SVGAGI. The CDR3 is 15 residues long. The entry originates in a study of cytomegalovirus exposure and HLA in healthy donors. Study-level information: Of the donors genotyped, 398 in all, about 80% fell in the Caucasian-associated ancestry cluster.

Vbeta (60) and Jbeta (13) primers were used in the PCR. The table came from immunoSEQ multiplex PCR; TCRdb's copy has only in-frame clones and leaves some out. This sample has 110,000 to 150,000 clones, with over 60% found just once. The sequencing sample was made of PBMCs. This chain uses TRBV6-5 with TRBJ2-2, with a possible D match to TRBD2 (6 bases). This clonotype was sampled from a woman in her twenties or thirties in good health and CMV-seronegative. This chain's CDR3 is CASSLGRGIHGELFF. As DNA, the CDR3 is TGTGCCAGCAGCCTCGGGCGGGGCATCCACGGGGAGCTGTTTTTT.